Listed below are T cell receptor beta chains from one sample, sequenced in a study of blood T cells in healthy people across ages. TCRdb re-analysed the 5' RACE reads in MiXCR, keeping a single row per CDR3 protein. The sample lists about 640,000 distinct CDR3 sequences; roughly 31% were seen once. The sequencing input was blood. The receptor set was obtained from an elderly woman in good health. CDR3s include the opening cysteine and the closing phenylalanine or tryptophan. The D gene is left open where the match is weak. The size entry is marked missing in some rows and otherwise reads once, few, many or a size class.

v_call	clone_size	j_call	d_call	cdr3_nt	cdr3_aa
TRBV7-3	many	TRBJ2-5	TRBD2	TGTGCCAGCAGCTTAACGGGGGCTAGCGGGAGTGAAGAGACCCAGTACTTC	CASSLTGASGSEETQYF
TRBV27	few	TRBJ1-1	NA	TGTGCCAGCAGTTTATTGTCCGATTGGATGAACACTGAAGCTTTCTTT	CASSLLSDWMNTEAFF
TRBV20-1	NA	TRBJ2-1	TRBD2	TGCAGTGCCGTGATAAGCGGGAGTCGCCACAATGAGCAGTTCTTC	CSAVISGSRHNEQFF
TRBV7-9	many	TRBJ2-1	TRBD2	TGTGCCAGCAGCTCCAAGCCTAGCGGGGCCCAACGTAATGAGCAGTTCTTC	CASSSKPSGAQRNEQFF
TRBV10-3	many	TRBJ1-2	NA	TGTGCCATCAGTGGGGATTCTAACTATGGCTACACCTTC	CAISGDSNYGYTF
TRBV20-1	many	TRBJ2-7	NA	TGCAGTGCTAGACGCGCGTCGAGCTCCTACGAGCAGTACTTC	CSARRASSSYEQYF
TRBV7-9	many	TRBJ2-5	NA	TGTGCCAGCAGCACATTCCAGGGGCGGGTCAAGGAGACCCAGTACTTC	CASSTFQGRVKETQYF
TRBV30	many	TRBJ2-5	NA	TGTGCCTGGAGTCCCTCCCGGGGACGGAGCCAAGAGACCCAGTACTTC	CAWSPSRGRSQETQYF
TRBV29-1	NA	TRBJ1-3	NA	TGCAGCGTTGAAGAGGGGGCCGGAAACACCATATATTTT	CSVEEGAGNTIYF
TRBV5-1	many	TRBJ2-1	TRBD2	TGCGCCAGCAGCTTCCCTCCGGGACTAGCGGGGGCTAGCTCCTACAATGAGCAGTTCTTC	CASSFPPGLAGASSYNEQFF
TRBV10-3	many	TRBJ2-1	TRBD2	TGTGCCATCAGTACTAGCGGGGGCTACAATGAGCAGTTCTTC	CAISTSGGYNEQFF
TRBV20-1	many	TRBJ2-5	TRBD2	TGCAGTGCTGAGGAGGCACGGGGGGGCCAAGAGACCCAGTACTTC	CSAEEARGGQETQYF
TRBV5-6	NA	TRBJ1-1	NA	TGTGCCAGCAGCCCGGTGGGGGGGGGCACTGAAGCTTTCTTT	CASSPVGGGTEAFF
TRBV7-2	many	TRBJ1-6	TRBD1	TGTGCCAGCAGCTTAGGGGACAGGGGCCCCCTCCACTTT	CASSLGDRGPLHF
TRBV6-5	NA	TRBJ2-5	TRBD2	TGTGCCAGCAGTTACTCGAATGGGGGGGGAGAGACCCAGTACTTC	CASSYSNGGGETQYF
TRBV6-1	NA	TRBJ1-1	NA	TGTGCCAGCAGTGAAGCGCAGGGTGGGACTGAAGCTTTCTTT	CASSEAQGGTEAFF
TRBV6-6	many	TRBJ2-1	NA	TGTGCCAGCCGCGGCGATGAGCAGTTCTTC	CASRGDEQFF
TRBV15	many	TRBJ2-5	TRBD2	TGTGCCACCAGCTGGGGTAGCGGGGGGCAAGAGACCCAGTACTTC	CATSWGSGGQETQYF
TRBV5-1	many	TRBJ2-5	TRBD2	TGCGCCAGCAGCCGACTAGCAACGGGTCAAGAGACCCAGTACTTC	CASSRLATGQETQYF
TRBV27	NA	TRBJ2-7	NA	TGTGCCAGCGGTTCGGGACGGGGCTGCGAGCAGTACTTC	CASGSGRGCEQYF
TRBV7-3	NA	TRBJ2-2	TRBD2	TGTGCCAGCAGCTTAACGATCCTAGCGGGGTCGCGCACCGGGGAGCTGTTTTTT	CASSLTILAGSRTGELFF
TRBV28	many	TRBJ2-3	TRBD1	TGTGCCAGCAGTCCTGGGACAGGGACGGATACGCAGTATTTT	CASSPGTGTDTQYF